Presented here are 32 T cell receptor beta chains from one specimen sequenced in a study of breast tumors, draining lymph nodes, adjacent tissues. Breast cancer patients provided tissue from their axillary draining lymph nodes. TCRdb re-derived calls from the multiplex PCR reads in MiXCR, one entry per CDR3 protein. Of more than 250,000 distinct CDR3 sequences listed, about 30% were seen once; the top ten hold roughly 1.2%. The sequenced sample consisted of axillary lymph node tissue. Every receptor here comes from a female donor with breast cancer. Some clones in this sample may be carry-over from other donors' samples.

Concerning this clonotype: This clone may be a read error of a much larger clone one base away. The CDR3 spells CASSLDSRTSGRTDEQYF. The CDR3 DNA reads TGTGCCAGCAGCTTAGATTCTAGGACTAGCGGGAGGACCGATGAGCAGTACTTC. V and J are TRBV11-3 and TRBJ2-1; 14 nucleotides agree with TRBD2. The assigned J gene may be wrong: the sequence end matches TRBJ2-7 better. CDR3 length equals 18 residues. Germline CDR1 SGHNT, CDR2 YENEEA.

V gene TRBV28 combines with J gene TRBJ1-5; D is unclear. V was clipped by 4 bases and J by 6 bases, with 7 bases between them. Germline values: CDR1 MDHEN, CDR2 SYDVKM. The length of the CDR3 is 12 residues. The CDR3 spells CASSSSSQPQHF. The CDR3 region has the DNA TGTGCCAGCAGTTCCTCTTCTCAGCCCCAGCATTTT.

The chain joins TRBV6-5 to TRBJ1-1; 9 bases agree with TRBD1. Germline V CDR1 and CDR2: MNHEY, SVGAGI. With V trimmed by 10 bases and J by 8 bases, 11 bases remained unmatched. This CDR3 has 13 amino acids. CDR3 nucleotides: TGTGCCATCACCGACAGGGGGACGTCCGAAGCTTTCTTT. Amino acids: CAITDRGTSEAFF.

There are many counts of this clonotype. The chain links TRBV20-1 to TRBJ1-2, with D possibly TRBD1 on 6 matching bases. V shed 1 base and J shed 8 bases, with 17 bases lying between them. The CDR3 totals 14 residues. CDR1 and CDR2 (germline): DFQATT, SNEGSKA (reference sequence). The CDR3 protein is CSARVDGGGHGYTF. CDR3 in DNA: TGCAGTGCTAGAGTCGATGGGGGGGGGCACGGCTACACCTTC.

In the case of this clonotype: A read error may be the cause here, since a much bigger clone is one base away. The V and J genes are TRBV9 and TRBJ2-1; 10 bases line up with TRBD2. The CDR3 loop spans 14 amino acids. Germline V gene lookup returns CDR1 SGDLS and CDR2 YYNGEE. CDR3 sequence: CASSVGLAGAEQSF. The CDR3 nucleotides are TGTGCCAGCAGCGTGGGCCTAGCGGGAGCTGAGCAGTCCTTC.

Points on this clonotype: This sequence may be a read error, since a much larger clone differs from it by one base. The chain uses TRBV19 and TRBJ2-1, with a tentative D call TRBD1 (6 bases). The V end was cut by 7 bases, the J end by 6 bases, with 16 bases between. This CDR3 is 14 amino acids long. Germline loops: CDR1 LNHDA, CDR2 SQIVND (reference sequence). The CDR3 here is CASTTGTSCNEQFF. The CDR3 region has the DNA TGTGCCAGTACCACAGGGACAAGCTGCAATGAGCAGTTCTTC.

This clonotype was detected many times. Written as DNA, the CDR3 is TGCAGTGCCCGAGGGGGCAGGGGGCTCACGAATTCACCCCTCCACTTT. The encoded protein is CSARGGRGLTNSPLHF. The V gene is TRBV20-1, the J gene TRBJ1-6; 8 nucleotides align to TRBD1. Germline V CDR1 and CDR2: DFQATT, SNEGSKA (reference sequence). The ends lost 6 bases at V and 7 bases at J; junction bases unmatched: 14. CDR3 length: 16 residues.

This clonotype was seen repeatedly, ten times or more. The chain couples TRBV2 to TRBJ2-1, with 14 bases fitting TRBD2. Germline CDR1 SNHLY, CDR2 FYNNEI. J was trimmed by 4 bases and V by 8 bases; bases with no gene match: 4. This CDR3 is built from 15 residues. CDR3: CASCRLAGGYNEQFF. CDR3 in DNA: TGTGCCAGCTGCAGACTAGCGGGGGGGTACAATGAGCAGTTCTTC. Full variable domain (rest looked up from reference TRBV2 and TRBJ2-1): EPEVTQTPSHQVTQMGQEVILRCVPISNHLYFYWYRQILGQKVEFLVSFYNNEISEKSEIFDDQFSVERPDGSNFTLKIRSTKLEDSAMYFCASCRLAGGYNEQFFGPGTRLTVL.

This clonotype was detected only a few times. This chain joins TRBV5-1 and TRBJ2-5; D unclear. Germline V gene sequence: CDR1 SGHRS, CDR2 YFSETQ. Trimming shortened V by 4 bases and J by 8 bases, and 18 bases separated the two germline ends. The CDR3 consists of 14 residues. The CDR3: CASSRLLEPDTQYF. CDR3 coding DNA: TGCGCCAGCAGCCGCCTCTTAGAACCCGACACCCAGTACTTC.

This clonotype was seen only a few times. This may be a read error, as it is one base from a much larger clone. The V and J genes are TRBV5-4 and TRBJ2-7, with TRBD1 identical over 7 bases. The germline V gene has CDR1 SGHNT and CDR2 YYREEE (reference sequence). This CDR3 is built from 14 residues. J was trimmed by 1 base and V by 4 bases; bases with no gene match: 5. The chain's CDR3 is CASSLEQGSYEQYF. The DNA of the CDR3 is TGTGCCAGCAGCCTAGAACAGGGGTCCTACGAGCAGTACTTC.

The chain carries TRBV4-2 and TRBJ2-7; D tentatively fits TRBD1 or TRBD2 (6 bases each). Per germline, CDR1 LGHNA and CDR2 YNFKEQ. Trimming removed 6 bases from V and 8 bases from J, with 17 bases in between. CDR3 length: 13 amino acids. In DNA, the CDR3 is TGTGCCAGCAGACCCCCGGGCGGGGACAAGCAGTACTTC. It yields the protein CASRPPGGDKQYF.

This clonotype was detected many times. The chain is built from TRBV19 and TRBJ2-1; 10 bases match TRBD2. The CDR3 loop spans 16 amino acids. Germline CDR1 and CDR2: LNHDA and SQIVND (reference sequence). V gave up 3 bases and J gave up 7 bases; unmatched junction bases: 9. The CDR3 protein is CASSIRSGRAVNEQFF. CDR3 sequence (DNA): TGTGCCAGTAGTATTCGGAGCGGGAGGGCAGTGAATGAGCAGTTCTTC.

This clonotype showed up just once. A much larger clone differs by one base, so this may be a read error. V and J are TRBV5-8 and TRBJ2-5; 7 bases are a match to TRBD2. The germline V gene encodes CDR1 SGHTS and CDR2 YDEGEE. The CDR3 totals 13 residues. Trimming removed 3 bases from V and 7 bases from J; junction bases left unmatched: 6. CDR3 DNA: TGTGCCAGCAGCTCCCGGGAGGCCCGGACCCAGTACTTC. It encodes CASSSREARTQYF.

The table lists this clonotype with many counts. V is TRBV9 and J is TRBJ1-2; TRBD1 is a possible D gene (6 bases). The V and J ends lost 0 bases and 2 bases respectively, with 14 bases between them. CDR1 and CDR2 from the germline V gene are SGDLS and YYNGEE. The CDR3 extends over 16 amino acids. CDR3 sequence: CASSVAPGHSNYGYTF. The CDR3 DNA reads as TGTGCCAGCAGCGTAGCACCGGGACATTCAAACTATGGCTACACCTTC. The full variable domain, rest sourced from reference TRBV9 and TRBJ1-2, is DSGVTQTPKHLITATGQRVTLRCSPRSGDLSVYWYQQSLDQGLQFLIQYYNGEERAKGNILERFSAQQFPDLHSELNLSSLELGDSALYFCASSVAPGHSNYGYTFGSGTRLTVV.

This clonotype has only a few counts. The rearrangement joins TRBV28 to TRBJ1-5; no definite D call. The CDR3 consists of 15 residues. The germline gives CDR1 MDHEN, CDR2 SYDVKM. The V gene lost 7 bases and the J gene lost 6 bases, with 19 bases spanning the gap. CDR3 in DNA: TGTGCCAGCACCTTGATGGGTAGGGCCCTTCAGCCCCAGCATTTT. Protein sequence: CASTLMGRALQPQHF.

Only one count was recorded for this clonotype. One base away lies a much larger clone, so this may be a sequencing read error. The rearrangement links TRBV6-6 to TRBJ2-7, with D perhaps TRBD1 (6 bases). Trimming shortened V by 5 bases and J by 5 bases, and 25 bases separated the two germline ends. The length of the CDR3 is 17 residues. Germline values: CDR1 MNHNY, CDR2 SVGAGI (reference sequence). The CDR3 region has the DNA TGTGCCAGCAGTACCGTGGGACACCCCAAGGAATTGGACGAGCAGTACTTC. Translating it yields CASSTVGHPKELDEQYF.

This clonotype was seen many times. The junction departs from germline at one end; a sequencing error may be responsible. The rearrangement uses TRBV30 and TRBJ2-7; TRBD1 might be the D (6 bases). Per the germline V gene, CDR1 is GTSNPN and CDR2 is SVGIG (reference sequence). The CDR3 has 12 amino acids. CDR3 nucleotides: TGTGCCTGGAATACACCGCTCCGGGACACATCGTTC. It yields the protein CAWNTPLRDTSF.

This clonotype was seen repeatedly, ten times or more. The V call is TRBV10-1, the J call TRBJ2-1; D not resolved. Deletions cut 2 bases from V and 6 bases from J, with 8 bases between. The CDR3 is made up of 13 amino acids. The germline V gene has CDR1 WNHNN and CDR2 SYGVQD (reference sequence). The CDR3 DNA is TGCGCCAGCAGTGAGCCCCCGGGCAATGAGCAGTTCTTC. This translates into CASSEPPGNEQFF.

This clonotype was observed a handful of times. V usage is TRBV12-3 or TRBV12-4 and J usage is TRBJ2-1; 9 nucleotides line up with TRBD1. With 7 bases clipped from V and 0 bases from J, the junction kept 16 bases outside the gene matches. The CDR3 consists of 19 residues. Here the CDR3 DNA reads TGTGCCAGCACCCTTCGGGACAGGGTCTACGGGGGCTCCTACAATGAGCAGTTCTTC. Translation: CASTLRDRVYGGSYNEQFF.

Ten or more counts support this clonotype. V is TRBV9 and J is TRBJ2-1; 9 nucleotides line up with TRBD2. The CDR3 is 15 residues long. Trimming took 3 bases from V and 5 from J; bases not matched to a gene: 6. Germline V gene data show CDR1 as SGDLS and CDR2 as YYNGEE. CDR3 coding DNA: TGTGCCAGCAGCGGTAGCGGGAGTCAGCACAATGAGCAGTTCTTC. It encodes CASSGSGSQHNEQFF. Combining the CDR3 with reference TRBV9 and TRBJ2-1 gives the whole variable domain DSGVTQTPKHLITATGQRVTLRCSPRSGDLSVYWYQQSLDQGLQFLIQYYNGEERAKGNILERFSAQQFPDLHSELNLSSLELGDSALYFCASSGSGSQHNEQFFGPGTRLTVL.

This clonotype was seen at least ten times. V gene TRBV4-1 combines with J gene TRBJ2-7; 7 bases agree with TRBD1. Per germline, CDR1 MGHRA and CDR2 YSYEKL. The V gene end was trimmed by 1 base and the J gene end by 2 bases; junction bases not matched to a gene: 8. The CDR3 extends over 16 amino acids. The CDR3 nucleotides are TGCGCCAGCAGCCAAGGTCCTGACAGGGCTACCTACGAGCAGTACTTC. It yields the protein CASSQGPDRATYEQYF.

This clonotype was picked up many times. The chain has TRBV12-5 and TRBJ2-2; 9 positions agree with TRBD2. The CDR3 totals 14 residues. The V gene's germline CDR1 is LGHNT and CDR2 FRNRAP. Trimming at V came to 6 bases and at J to 7 bases, leaving 6 bases not matched to a gene. DNA for the CDR3: TGTGCTAGTGGAGCTAGCGGGAAGTACGGGGAGCTGTTTTTT. This codes for CASGASGKYGELFF.

Remarks on this clonotype: Given a much more abundant clone one base away, this may be a read error. This chain links TRBV11-2 with TRBJ2-7; 9 positions match TRBD2. V trimming: 5 bases; J trimming: 4 bases; junction bases outside the gene matches: 18. The CDR3 is 18 residues long. CDR1 is SGHAT and CDR2 is FQNNGV in the germline V gene. Here the CDR3 reads CASSARLAATGMGYEQYF. CDR3 bases: TGTGCCAGCAGCGCTCGACTAGCGGCAACGGGTATGGGATACGAGCAGTACTTC. The full variable domain, in which reference TRBV11-2 and TRBJ2-7 provide the parts outside the CDR3, is EAGVAQSPRYKIIEKRQSVAFWCNPISGHATLYWYQQILGQGPKLLIQFQNNGVVDDSQLPKDRFSAERLKGVDSTLKIQPAKLEDSAVYLCASSARLAATGMGYEQYFGPGTRLTVT.

Concerning this clonotype itself: One end of the junction varies from germline; a read error may be responsible. This chain connects TRBV15 to TRBJ2-4; possible D gene TRBD1, 6 bases. From germline, CDR1 is LNHNV and CDR2 YYDKDF (reference sequence). The length of the CDR3 is 13 residues. The CDR3 here is CVTSSRGKNIQYF. The CDR3 DNA sequence: TGTGTCACCAGCAGCAGGGGTAAAAACATTCAGTACTTC.

Ten or more counts support this clonotype. This rearrangement joins TRBV4-1 to TRBJ1-6; 9 bases fit TRBD1. CDR3 size: 15 residues. V lost 4 bases, J lost 9 bases, and 7 bases stayed unmatched. CDR1 is MGHRA, CDR2 YSYEKL, per germline. The CDR3 sequence is CASSRWTGQGSPLHF. The CDR3 DNA reads TGCGCCAGCAGCCGGTGGACGGGACAGGGTTCACCCCTCCACTTT.

In this sample, this clonotype turned up many times. The chain recombines TRBV29-1 with TRBJ2-5; the D call may be TRBD1 or TRBD2 (5 bases each). This CDR3 spans 15 amino acids. Germline V lookup: CDR1 SQVTM, CDR2 ANQGSEA. Trimming stripped 6 bases from V and 0 bases from J, with 17 bases between. The CDR3 nucleotides are TGCAGCGTCAAACCGGGGCAGGGAAACCAAGAGACCCAGTACTTC. Amino acids: CSVKPGQGNQETQYF.

In this sample, this clonotype turned up many times. The genes are TRBV10-2 and TRBJ2-2; 8 bases line up with TRBD2. Germline CDR1 WSHSY, CDR2 SAAADI. V dropped 8 bases and J dropped 6; count of bases not matched to a gene: 2. This CDR3 contains 12 residues. The CDR3 region is CASGLAPGELFF. CDR3 bases: TGCGCCAGCGGACTAGCCCCCGGGGAGCTGTTTTTT.

J is TRBJ2-5 and V is TRBV10-2; D remains ambiguous. Germline-derived CDR1 and CDR2 are WSHSY and SAAADI. The CDR3 runs 8 residues. The ends were cut back, 11 bases at V and 3 bases at J, with 1 base in the middle. CDR3 sequence: CAEETQYF. The CDR3 DNA is TGCGCCGAAGAGACCCAGTACTTC.

As to this clonotype: This clone may be a read error of a much larger clone one base away. The chain uses TRBV6-1 and TRBJ2-1, with a tentative D call TRBD2 (5 bases). V dropped 8 bases and J dropped 13 bases, with 15 bases sitting between them. CDR1 MNHNS and CDR2 SASEGT come from the germline V gene. The CDR3 length is 11 residues. CDR3 residues: CASGLAMLQFF. CDR3 nucleotides: TGTGCCAGCGGACTCGCTATGCTACAGTTCTTC.

This clonotype was counted at least ten times. The gene calls are TRBV20-1 and TRBJ1-2, with a possible D match to TRBD1 (5 bases). CDR3 size: 16 residues. The V and J ends lost 8 bases and 2 bases respectively, with 24 bases between them. Germline loops: CDR1 DFQATT, CDR2 SNEGSKA (reference sequence). DNA of the CDR3: TGCAGTACCGGAGAGAGGGGCCATGAATCCAACTATGGCTACACCTTC. Its translation: CSTGERGHESNYGYTF.

About this clonotype itself: A read error may be the cause here, since a much bigger clone is one base away. The CDR3 ends on some other residue instead of the conserved phenylalanine or tryptophan, so this is likely a read error. The gene calls are TRBV7-2 and TRBJ2-1; D not certain. CDR1 and CDR2 from the germline V gene are SGHTA and FQGNSA. The V end was cut by 1 base, the J end by 6 bases, with 10 bases between. The CDR3 runs 14 residues. The CDR3 coding sequence is TGTGCCAGCAGCTTAGTTATCTCATCCAATGAGCAGTTCCTC. Residues: CASSLVISSNEQFL.

This clonotype has a count of ten or more. This chain connects TRBV29-1 to TRBJ2-1; 13 bases align to TRBD2. V trimming: 5 bases; J trimming: 6 bases; junction bases outside the gene matches: 7. CDR1 and CDR2 from the germline V gene are SQVTM and ANQGSEA. The CDR3 has 15 residues. The CDR3, as DNA: TGCAGCGTTAGCCCGGGACTAGCGGGGCTCAATGAGCAGTTCTTC. It specifies CSVSPGLAGLNEQFF.